This TCR beta chain was obtained from a study of T-cell reconstitution after alpha-beta-depleted transplantation in children. In its sample, this clonotype was seen many times. V lost 6 bases, J lost 4 bases, and 8 bases stayed unmatched. The CDR3 extends over 17 amino acids. Preparing the TCRbeta library involved the use of unique molecular identifiers. MiXCR, run by TCRdb on the PCR reads, gives a single entry per CDR3 protein. The table has 90,000 to 130,000 distinct CDR3 sequences, 10% seen once. The sample in question was PBMCs from the stem cell graft donor, obtained from the stem cell graft. This TCR came from a human donor who donated a stem cell graft to a child with acute lymphoblastic leukemia. V is TRBV12-3 or TRBV12-4 and J is TRBJ2-5; 16 nucleotides align to TRBD2. CDR3 region: CASSPGTSGGARETQYF. The DNA for the CDR3 is TGTGCCAGCAGCCCCGGGACTAGCGGGGGGGCGCGAGAGACCCAGTACTTC.